This T cell receptor (beta chain) was retrieved from a study of cytomegalovirus exposure and HLA in healthy donors. Study-level points and caveats: Sequencing depth roughly uniform across donors was assumed in presence/absence analyses.

The PCR ran on 60 Vbeta and 13 Jbeta primers. Only in-frame clones appear in the TCRdb table, and some are missing; sequencing was by immunoSEQ multiplex PCR. The profile shows over 150,000 clones, about 77% of them singletons. A word on this clone: Its specificity is unknown.

Germline CDR1 reads SGHDT; CDR2 reads YYEEEE. Trimming cost V 4 bases and J 8 bases, with 12 bases left between them. The CDR3 has 12 amino acids. The sequence was collected from a woman younger than 45 in good health and CMV-seronegative. Material: PBMCs. The chain uses TRBV5-6 and TRBJ1-1; no clear D gene. The CDR3 DNA follows: TGTGCCAGCAGCGAGGCGCGCCTCGAAGCTTTCTTT. Its translation: CASSEARLEAFF.